These 32 T cell receptor beta chains came from one sample sequenced in a study of Ad26.COV2.S vaccination and SARS-CoV-2 variants. Generated by immunoSEQ multiplex PCR, the TCRdb table keeps only in-frame clones and is missing some. Counted here are about 400,000 clones, around nine tenths occurring once; the ten biggest clones make up around 1.8%. Described treatment: roughly 18 received Ad26.COV2.S at low or high dose, single or two shots; 5 received placebo; per-sample allocation not given. Collection of samples fell on day 63 after the first vaccine or placebo injection. This specimen consisted of peripheral blood, obtained in a trial of Ad26.COV2.S vaccine versus placebo. The source is a person aged 18-65 years who received the Ad26.COV2.S COVID-19 vaccine or a placebo.

This clone was found a few times. The chain combines TRBV7-2 with TRBJ2-7; 10 bases align to TRBD2. Germline V CDR1 and CDR2: SGHTA, FQGNSA. V lost 5 bases and J lost 3; bases outside the gene matches: 4. The CDR3 is 14 residues long. CDR3 bases: TGTGCCAGCAGCGTCACTAGCGGGGTCTACGAGCAGTACTTC. As protein: CASSVTSGVYEQYF.

The J gene is TRBJ2-7, the V gene TRBV29-1; no firm D call. From germline, CDR1 is SQVTM and CDR2 ANQGSEA. This CDR3 region has 14 residues. V gave up 7 bases and J gave up 3 bases, with 19 bases separating them. Here the CDR3 reads CSEGRAGPLYEQYF. CDR3 coding DNA: TGCAGCGAGGGTCGGGCAGGACCTCTCTACGAGCAGTACTTC.

The chain recombines TRBV3-1 (or the pseudogene TRBV3-2) with TRBJ1-1, with D possibly being TRBD1 (5 bases). CDR1 and CDR2 (germline): LGHDT, YNNKEL (reference sequence). V was shortened by 4 bases and J by 3 bases, with 9 bases between the two germline ends. The CDR3 runs 13 residues. CDR3 bases: TGTGCCAGCAGCCCAGGGCGTTACACTGAAGCTTTCTTT. It is translated as CASSPGRYTEAFF.

The chain carries TRBV2 and TRBJ1-3; maybe TRBD1 (6 bases). The ends were cut back, 5 bases at V and 3 bases at J, with 11 bases in the middle. In germline, CDR1 is SNHLY, CDR2 FYNNEI. The CDR3 length is 14 residues. The DNA for the CDR3 is TGTGCCAGCAGTACAGGGAAATATGGAAACACCATATATTTT. Its protein product is CASSTGKYGNTIYF.

This clone was seen a single time. The gene calls are TRBV5-4 and TRBJ2-3; tentative D call: TRBD2 (5 bases). This CDR3 spans 13 amino acids. The germline gives CDR1 SGHNT, CDR2 YYREEE (reference sequence). Trimming stripped 4 bases from V and 2 bases from J, with 8 bases between. The DNA for the CDR3 is TGTGCCAGCAGCCCGACTAACACAGATACGCAGTATTTT. This translates into CASSPTNTDTQYF.

The chain has TRBV28 and TRBJ2-1; the D gene is possibly TRBD2 (6 bases). The CDR3 runs 14 residues. Germline CDR1 and CDR2: MDHEN and SYDVKM. Between the trimmed V and J ends, which lost 5 bases and 3 bases, there was a span of 11 bases. The CDR3 DNA follows: TGTGCCAGCAGTCTAAGCGGGCGCTACAATGAGCAGTTCTTC. This codes for CASSLSGRYNEQFF. The entire variable domain, with the rest obtained from reference TRBV28 and TRBJ2-1, is as follows: DVKVTQSSRYLVKRTGEKVFLECVQDMDHENMFWYRQDPGLGLRLIYFSYDVKMKEKGDIPEGYSVSREKKERFSLILESASTNQTSMYLCASSLSGRYNEQFFGPGTRLTVL.

The gene calls are TRBV4-1 and TRBJ2-1, with 13 bases identical to TRBD2. CDR1 is MGHRA, CDR2 YSYEKL, per germline. The length of the CDR3 is 17 residues. Germline trimming cut 4 bases from V and 3 bases from J; bases unmatched to any gene: 6. The CDR3 reads CASSPARLAGGYNEQFF. In nucleotides, the CDR3 is TGCGCCAGCAGCCCGGCGCGACTAGCGGGAGGCTACAATGAGCAGTTCTTC.

The chain employs TRBV15 and TRBJ2-3; 10 bases line up with TRBD2. CDR3 length: 15 residues. Germline loops: CDR1 LNHNV, CDR2 YYDKDF (reference sequence). V lost 5 bases and J lost 8; bases outside the gene matches: 10. Here the CDR3 DNA reads TGTGCCACCAGCGAAGCGGGAGGGCCAATCGGTACGCAGTATTTT. Translating it yields CATSEAGGPIGTQYF.

The chain uses TRBV3-1 (or the pseudogene TRBV3-2) and TRBJ2-1; TRBD1 might be the D (5 bases). CDR3 length equals 16 residues. CDR1 and CDR2 from the germline V gene are LGHDT and YNNKEL (reference sequence). Trimming removed 8 bases from V and 2 bases from J, with 19 bases in between. The CDR3 bases are TGTGCCAGCCAAGGGGCTCTCACCCATGCCTACAATGAGCAGTTCTTC. It is translated as CASQGALTHAYNEQFF.

This clone was recorded once. The J gene is TRBJ2-1, the V gene TRBV19, with D perhaps matching TRBD1 or TRBD2 (5 bases each). V gave up 6 bases and J gave up 8 bases, with 20 bases separating them. This CDR3 spans 15 amino acids. Germline V gene data show CDR1 as LNHDA and CDR2 as SQIVND (reference sequence). The CDR3 sequence is CASRNTGTAGHEQFF. DNA of the CDR3: TGTGCCAGTAGGAATACCGGGACCGCCGGGCATGAGCAGTTCTTC.

A note on this clone: The junction departs from germline at one end; a sequencing error may be responsible. The J gene is TRBJ1-6, the V gene TRBV15; 8 positions match TRBD1. This CDR3 spans 15 amino acids. The V gene's germline CDR1 is LNHNV and CDR2 YYDKDF (reference sequence). The CDR3 is CATSREVRGRSPLHF. The DNA of the CDR3 is TGTGCCACCAGCCGAGAGGTCAGGGGGCGGTCACCCCTCCACTTT.

The CDR3 DNA follows: TGTGCCAGCAGCTTACGGCTCCCCGCGGGGGCCTACGAGCAGTACTTC. This codes for CASSLRLPAGAYEQYF. The chain joins TRBV13 to TRBJ2-7, with TRBD2 identical over 7 bases. CDR3 length: 16 residues. V shed 2 bases, J shed 2 bases, and the junction held 9 bases outside the gene matches. Germline-derived CDR1 and CDR2 are PRHDT and FYEKMQ (reference sequence).

This chain connects TRBV7-9 to TRBJ2-2; D not certain. Between the trimmed V and J ends, which lost 7 bases and 5 bases, there was a span of 20 bases. Germline V lookup: CDR1 SEHNR, CDR2 FQNEAQ (reference sequence). The CDR3 has 16 residues. The CDR3 DNA sequence: TGTGCCAGCATCCACTGGATTGGGCTCTTAACCGGGGAGCTGTTTTTT. Its protein product is CASIHWIGLLTGELFF.

V usage is TRBV28 and J usage is TRBJ1-5; D remains ambiguous. Germline CDR1 reads MDHEN; CDR2 reads SYDVKM. V dropped 2 bases and J dropped 1 base, with 9 bases sitting between them. CDR3 size: 15 residues. The chain's CDR3 is CASSLVGGSNQPQHF. The CDR3 DNA sequence: TGTGCCAGCAGTTTAGTCGGTGGGAGCAATCAGCCCCAGCATTTT.

The V and J genes are TRBV6-1 and TRBJ1-6; TRBD1 is a possible D gene (6 bases). Germline CDR1 and CDR2: MNHNS and SASEGT. V lost 1 base, J lost 6 bases, and 13 bases lay in between. The length of the CDR3 is 16 residues. The CDR3 loop is CASSEDRATRNSPLHF. DNA of the CDR3: TGTGCCAGCAGTGAAGACAGGGCAACCCGTAATTCACCCCTCCACTTT.

V and J are TRBV19 and TRBJ1-5; D unresolved. V was cut by 10 bases and J by 3 bases, with 16 bases left in between. This CDR3 has 14 amino acids. CDR1 and CDR2 from the germline V gene are LNHDA and SQIVND (reference sequence). The CDR3 nucleotides are TGTGCCACGGCAAGGCAGAACCCCAATCAGCCCCAGCATTTT. It codes for CATARQNPNQPQHF.

The rearrangement uses TRBV6-6 and TRBJ2-5, with D maybe TRBD2 (5 bases). Trimming shortened V by 5 bases and J by 2 bases, and 18 bases separated the two germline ends. Germline V lookup: CDR1 MNHNY, CDR2 SVGAGI (reference sequence). The CDR3 is made up of 16 amino acids. CDR3 bases: TGTGCCAGCAGTCCCCGGCCCCGGGAAAGGCAAGAGACCCAGTACTTC. Amino acid sequence: CASSPRPRERQETQYF.

The genes are TRBV10-3 and TRBJ2-1, with TRBD2 identical over 9 bases. The CDR3 is 15 amino acids. In germline, CDR1 is ENHRY, CDR2 SYGVKD. With 8 bases clipped from V and 6 bases from J, the junction kept 11 bases outside the gene matches. CDR3 in DNA: TGTGCCATCCGTTCGGCTAGCGGGATCTCCAATGAGCAGTTCTTC. Its protein is CAIRSASGISNEQFF.

The chain links TRBV5-1 to TRBJ2-7; the D gene is possibly TRBD1 (6 bases). V dropped 4 bases and J dropped 7 bases, with 18 bases sitting between them. The germline V gene has CDR1 SGHRS and CDR2 YFSETQ. This CDR3 is built from 14 residues. Written as DNA, the CDR3 is TGCGCCAGCAGCCAAGGGGGAACCCCGGGTGAGCAGTACTTC. This gives the protein CASSQGGTPGEQYF.

The chain uses TRBV15 and TRBJ2-3, with D possibly TRBD2 on 6 matching bases. CDR3 size: 15 residues. Per germline, CDR1 LNHNV and CDR2 YYDKDF (reference sequence). V lost 1 base, J lost 3 bases, and 11 bases lay in between. CDR3 in DNA: TGTGCCACCAGCAGAGGCGGCCGGGGGACAGATACGCAGTATTTT. This encodes CATSRGGRGTDTQYF.

The V gene is TRBV28, the J gene TRBJ2-7; no clear D. Germline assignment: CDR1 MDHEN and CDR2 SYDVKM. The CDR3 is 12 amino acids. V was trimmed by 6 bases and J by 7 bases, leaving 13 bases between them. CDR3 nucleotide sequence: TGTGCCAGCAGCCTAGGACCTAAGGAGCAGTACTTC. It specifies CASSLGPKEQYF. The full variable domain, rest sourced from reference TRBV28 and TRBJ2-7, is DVKVTQSSRYLVKRTGEKVFLECVQDMDHENMFWYRQDPGLGLRLIYFSYDVKMKEKGDIPEGYSVSREKKERFSLILESASTNQTSMYLCASSLGPKEQYFGPGTRLTVT.

This clone was seen only a few times. The chain carries TRBV2 and TRBJ1-2; the match to TRBD1 covers 8 bases. The V and J ends lost 7 bases and 2 bases, in that order; junction bases with no gene match: 6. Germline V gene lookup returns CDR1 SNHLY and CDR2 FYNNEI. This CDR3 is built from 14 residues. CDR3 sequence: CASTGNRGNYGYTF. DNA of the CDR3: TGTGCCAGCACCGGAAACAGGGGGAACTATGGCTACACCTTC.

The rearrangement links TRBV29-1 to TRBJ2-5, with a tentative D call TRBD1 (5 bases). The V gene's germline CDR1 is SQVTM and CDR2 ANQGSEA. The CDR3 spans 14 residues. V lost 6 bases to trimming and J lost 0 bases, with 14 bases between them. The chain's CDR3 is CSVPPRGNQETQYF. In DNA, the CDR3 is TGCAGCGTCCCCCCTAGGGGTAACCAAGAGACCCAGTACTTC.

The chain couples TRBV10-3 to TRBJ1-2; the match to TRBD1 covers 7 bases. V lost 0 bases to trimming and J lost 8 bases; unmatched junction nucleotides: 6. The CDR3 spans 14 residues. Germline assignment: CDR1 ENHRY and CDR2 SYGVKD. The CDR3 loop reads CAISESETGNGYTF. In nucleotides, the CDR3 is TGTGCCATCAGTGAGTCGGAGACAGGGAACGGCTACACCTTC.

The gene calls are TRBV13 and TRBJ2-3, with a tentative D call TRBD2 (5 bases). The CDR3 is made up of 15 amino acids. CDR1 PRHDT and CDR2 FYEKMQ come from the germline V gene (reference sequence). With 0 bases removed from V and 4 bases from J, the gap between germline ends came to 11 bases. The CDR3 sequence is CASSLGRGLADTQYF. In DNA, the CDR3 is TGTGCCAGCAGCTTAGGTCGGGGTCTCGCAGATACGCAGTATTTT. The variable domain in full, with the rest retrieved from reference TRBV13 and TRBJ2-3, is AAGVIQSPRHLIKEKRETATLKCYPIPRHDTVYWYQQGPGQDPQFLISFYEKMQSDKGSIPDRFSAQQFSDYHSELNMSSLELGDSALYFCASSLGRGLADTQYFGPGTRLTVL.

This chain uses TRBV18 with TRBJ1-2, with no clear D. The CDR3 spans 14 residues. Germline V gene lookup returns CDR1 KGHSH and CDR2 LQKENI. V was shortened by 4 bases and J by 2 bases, with 11 bases between the two germline ends. The CDR3, as DNA: TGTGCCAGCTCACGGACCCAGACGAACTATGGCTACACCTTC. Translating it yields CASSRTQTNYGYTF.

This clone was counted only a few times. This sequence joins TRBV10-3 and TRBJ2-7; 7 nucleotides agree with TRBD1. CDR3 length: 14 amino acids. The germline V gene has CDR1 ENHRY and CDR2 SYGVKD. Losses at the gene ends were 5 bases for V and 3 bases for J; bases not matched to a gene: 7. CDR3: CAISYRDRIYEQYF. The CDR3 DNA is TGTGCCATCAGTTACCGGGACAGAATCTACGAGCAGTACTTC.

This clone has only a few counts. The chain is built from TRBV6-1 and TRBJ2-2, with TRBD2 matching over 9 bases. Germline trimming cut 0 bases from V and 4 bases from J; bases unmatched to any gene: 0. The CDR3 has 15 residues. Germline CDR1 and CDR2: MNHNS and SASEGT. The CDR3 nucleotides read TGTGCCAGCAGTGAAGCTAGCGGGAGCACCGGGGAGCTGTTTTTT. This encodes CASSEASGSTGELFF.

The chain couples TRBV7-9 to TRBJ2-5; 7 bases are a match to TRBD1. Germline V lookup: CDR1 SEHNR, CDR2 FQNEAQ (reference sequence). The CDR3 length is 15 residues. The V and J ends lost 5 bases and 0 bases, in that order; junction bases with no gene match: 6. CDR3 amino acids: CASSVGTAYQETQYF. For the CDR3, the DNA is TGTGCCAGCAGCGTGGGGACAGCGTACCAAGAGACCCAGTACTTC.

Comment on this clone: The same CDR3 also results from other DNA sequences found in this sample. This chain links TRBV11-3 with TRBJ2-7, with 7 bases identical to TRBD2. The germline gives CDR1 SGHNT, CDR2 YENEEA. V gave up 5 bases and J gave up 9 bases; unmatched junction bases: 10. The CDR3 is 13 residues long. In DNA form, the CDR3 reads TGTGCCAGCAGCCAGGGTGGGCGGGGGACGCAGTACTTC. Its protein is CASSQGGRGTQYF.

The rearrangement joins TRBV5-4 to TRBJ1-4; perhaps TRBD1 as D (5 bases). The germline V gene encodes CDR1 SGHNT and CDR2 YYREEE (reference sequence). Trimming pared 4 bases from V and 7 bases from J, leaving 17 bases between. This CDR3 has 15 residues. The CDR3 loop reads CASSLRGAQGEKLFF. CDR3 in DNA: TGTGCCAGCAGCCTCAGAGGTGCTCAGGGTGAAAAACTGTTTTTT.

The V and J genes are TRBV11-2 and TRBJ1-1; no clear D gene. This CDR3 has 13 amino acids. CDR1 SGHAT and CDR2 FQNNGV come from the germline V gene. The ends were cut back, 6 bases at V and 6 bases at J, with 14 bases in the middle. CDR3 coding DNA: TGTGCCAGCAGTCGTAACCCCCGGGCTGAAGCTTTCTTT. It specifies CASSRNPRAEAFF.